This TCR beta chain emerged from a study of graft-versus-host responses after intestinal transplantation. Study overall: Every transplant recipient was induced with anti-thymocyte globulin, then maintained on tacrolimus and steroids for about 3 years. Regarding the study as a whole: Graft-donor T cell macrochimerism coincided with high graft-versus-host to host-versus-graft clonal ratios in allografts.

Here immunoSEQ multiplex PCR was the method, and the copy in TCRdb shows in-frame clones only, minus some. The table has around 100,000 clones, 90% to 95% seen once; the top ten hold 0.9% to 1.5%. This clone appeared a single time. Its antigen is currently unknown. V dropped 6 bases and J dropped 5; count of bases not matched to a gene: 10. Germline V gene data show CDR1 as MNHEY and CDR2 as SVGAGI. This CDR3 spans 15 amino acids. This chain connects TRBV6-5 to TRBJ2-5; 9 nucleotides line up with TRBD2. Sequencing was performed on unstimulated CD8+ T cells sorted from spleen or lymph node cells, taken before transplant. The receptor was derived from a human donor who was the organ donor for an intestinal transplant. CDR3 nucleotides: TGTGCCAGCAGGTTGGGTAGCGGGAGCGGGGAGACCCAGTACTTC. It codes for CASRLGSGSGETQYF.